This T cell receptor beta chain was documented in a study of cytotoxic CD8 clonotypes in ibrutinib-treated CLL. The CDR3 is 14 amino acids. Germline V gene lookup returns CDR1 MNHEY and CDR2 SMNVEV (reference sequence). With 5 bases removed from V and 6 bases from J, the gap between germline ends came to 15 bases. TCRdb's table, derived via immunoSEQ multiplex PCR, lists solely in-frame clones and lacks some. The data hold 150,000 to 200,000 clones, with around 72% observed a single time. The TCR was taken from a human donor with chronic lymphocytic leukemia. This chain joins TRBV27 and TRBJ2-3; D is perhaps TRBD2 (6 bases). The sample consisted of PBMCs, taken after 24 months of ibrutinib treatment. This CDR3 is CASSNRDFGDTQYF. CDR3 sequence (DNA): TGTGCCAGCAGTAACCGGGACTTTGGCGATACGCAGTATTTT.